A single sample is the source of the 22 T cell receptor beta chains below, sequenced in a study of Ad26.COV2.S vaccination and SARS-CoV-2 variants. The treatment was: 19 received Ad26.COV2.S at low or high dose, single or two shots; 5 received placebo; per-sample allocation not given. Sampling was performed 63 days after the first vaccine or placebo injection. Libraries were prepared by immunoSEQ multiplex PCR; TCRdb keeps only in-frame clonotypes and omits some of them. The profile shows roughly 250,000 clones, around 88% of them singletons. This sample comprised peripheral blood, obtained in a trial of Ad26.COV2.S vaccine versus placebo. The receptors come from a person aged 18-65 years who received the Ad26.COV2.S COVID-19 vaccine or a placebo.

The V and J genes are TRBV19 and TRBJ1-1; 8 nucleotides line up with TRBD1. The V gene end was trimmed by 3 bases and the J gene end by 4 bases; junction bases not matched to a gene: 13. CDR3 length equals 17 residues. Germline-derived CDR1 and CDR2 are LNHDA and SQIVND (reference sequence). The CDR3 is CASSILPQGVGGTEAFF. Here the CDR3 DNA reads TGTGCCAGTAGTATCCTCCCACAGGGGGTAGGGGGCACTGAAGCTTTCTTT.

To note about this clone: At the DNA level, this CDR3 is encoded by other sequences in the same sample as well. The rearrangement links TRBV5-1 to TRBJ2-3, with 7 bases lining up with TRBD2. CDR3 length: 14 residues. V lost 0 bases to trimming and J lost 3 bases; unmatched junction nucleotides: 1. Germline V lookup: CDR1 SGHRS, CDR2 YFSETQ. The CDR3 reads CASSLGGSTDTQYF. The CDR3 DNA is TGCGCCAGCAGCTTGGGCGGGAGTACAGATACGCAGTATTTT.

The chain combines TRBV18 with TRBJ2-7; the match to TRBD1 covers 8 bases. V lost 3 bases, J lost 6 bases, and 7 bases stayed unmatched. CDR1 and CDR2 from the germline V gene are KGHSH and LQKENI. The CDR3 runs 14 residues. Here the CDR3 DNA reads TGTGCCAGCTCACCGGTACAGGGGGAGGTCGAGCAGTACGTC. This gives the protein CASSPVQGEVEQYV.

The genes are TRBV6-5 and TRBJ1-2; TRBD1 is a possible D gene (6 bases). Germline CDR1 MNHEY, CDR2 SVGAGI. The V end was cut by 4 bases, the J end by 8 bases, with 17 bases between. The CDR3 length is 14 residues. CDR3 residues: CASSFGQSSRGYTF. The CDR3 DNA follows: TGTGCCAGCAGTTTTGGACAGTCCTCGAGAGGCTACACCTTC.

CDR3 nucleotides: TGTGCCAGCAGTGAAGGAGGGGCAGGGGATCTTTATGGCTACACCTTC. This codes for CASSEGGAGDLYGYTF. The rearrangement links TRBV6-1 to TRBJ1-2; maybe TRBD1 (6 bases). The V end was cut by 1 base, the J end by 5 bases, with 17 bases between. The CDR3 contains 16 residues. From germline, CDR1 is MNHNS and CDR2 SASEGT.

V usage is TRBV12-5 and J usage is TRBJ2-6, with D tentatively TRBD1 (6 bases). Trimming removed 2 bases at V and 3 bases at J, with 20 bases between. The germline CDR1 and CDR2 sequences are LGHNT and FRNRAP. CDR3 length: 19 residues. CDR3 nucleotides: TGTGCTAGTGGTTTGCGAACAGGGTTGTTCGGCGGTGGGGCCAACGTCCTGACTTTC. The encoded protein is CASGLRTGLFGGGANVLTF.

The chain is built from TRBV7-3 and TRBJ2-2; D remains unclear. Trimming stripped 4 bases from V and 4 bases from J, with 7 bases between. The germline gives CDR1 SGHTA, CDR2 FQGTGA. This CDR3 is built from 13 residues. The CDR3 DNA is TGTGCCAGCAGCTCATACCCCACCGGGGAGCTGTTTTTT. Amino acid sequence: CASSSYPTGELFF.

This clone showed up just a few times. This sequence joins TRBV11-2 and TRBJ1-1, with TRBD1 identical over 10 bases. V shed 5 bases, J shed 3 bases, and the junction held 12 bases outside the gene matches. Looked up from germline, CDR1 is SGHAT and CDR2 is FQNNGV. CDR3 length: 17 amino acids. The DNA for the CDR3 is TGTGCCAGCAGCCCCGCGGGACAGGGGCCGAGAGACACTGAAGCTTTCTTT. Its translation: CASSPAGQGPRDTEAFF.

The chain carries TRBV5-8 and TRBJ1-2; D possibly corresponds to TRBD1 (5 bases). The CDR3 runs to 12 residues. Trimming removed 0 bases at V and 5 bases at J, with 5 bases between. Germline-derived CDR1 and CDR2 are SGHTS and YDEGEE. The CDR3 region has the DNA TGTGCCAGCAGCTTGGGGGGGTATGGCTACACCTTC. Translated: CASSLGGYGYTF.

This clone was seen a single time. This sequence joins TRBV6-2 or TRBV6-3 and TRBJ2-7; TRBD2 is a possible D gene (5 bases). The CDR3 is made up of 13 amino acids. Trimming shortened V by 2 bases and J by 4 bases, and 9 bases separated the two germline ends. Germline V gene lookup returns CDR1 MNHEY and CDR2 SVGEGT. The DNA of the CDR3 is TGTGCCAGCAGTTACGAACGGGGTTACGAGCAGTACGTC. Encoded protein: CASSYERGYEQYV.

The genes are TRBV30 and TRBJ2-7; D may be TRBD1 (5 bases). Deletions cut 2 bases from V and 1 base from J, with 18 bases between. Germline V lookup: CDR1 GTSNPN, CDR2 SVGIG (reference sequence). The CDR3 contains 16 residues. The CDR3 region is CAWSPKHPTVSYEQYF. In nucleotides, the CDR3 is TGTGCCTGGAGTCCCAAACATCCGACAGTGTCCTACGAGCAGTACTTC.

This clone was detected a few times. V usage is TRBV3-1 (or the pseudogene TRBV3-2) and J usage is TRBJ1-6, with 9 bases fitting TRBD1. V lost 4 bases, J lost 5 bases, and 6 bases stayed unmatched. Germline lookup yields CDR1 LGHDT and CDR2 YNNKEL (reference sequence). The CDR3 is 16 residues long. The CDR3 region is CASSLGQGIDNSPLHF. In nucleotides, the CDR3 is TGTGCCAGCAGCCTCGGACAGGGGATCGATAATTCACCCCTCCACTTT.

The chain carries TRBV3-1 (or the pseudogene TRBV3-2) and TRBJ2-7, with TRBD2 matching over 10 bases. CDR1 and CDR2 (germline): LGHDT, YNNKEL (reference sequence). J gave up 2 bases and V 1 base, and 2 bases lay outside the gene matches. The CDR3 is 15 residues long. CDR3 nucleotide sequence: TGTGCCAGCAGCCAAGTAGCGGGGGGAGCCTACGAGCAGTACTTC. Protein sequence: CASSQVAGGAYEQYF.

V is TRBV30 and J is TRBJ2-5; 12 bases match TRBD1. The ends lost 1 base at V and 5 bases at J; junction bases unmatched: 2. This CDR3 spans 14 amino acids. Germline V CDR1 and CDR2: GTSNPN, SVGIG (reference sequence). This chain's CDR3 is CAWSGGQGAETQYF. The DNA of the CDR3 is TGTGCCTGGAGTGGGGGACAGGGGGCTGAGACCCAGTACTTC.

The chain links TRBV11-2 to TRBJ2-5; possible D gene TRBD2, 6 bases. In germline, CDR1 is SGHAT, CDR2 FQNNGV. This CDR3 is 16 amino acids long. V was shortened by 0 bases and J by 7 bases, with 18 bases between the two germline ends. The CDR3 region has the DNA TGTGCCAGCAGCTTAGATTTGCGGGGCGGCCAGAGGACCCAGTACTTC. Residues: CASSLDLRGGQRTQYF.

The rearrangement joins TRBV6-2 or TRBV6-3 to TRBJ2-3, with D hard to call. The CDR3 length is 11 residues. With 3 bases removed from V and 6 bases from J, the gap between germline ends came to 4 bases. Germline V lookup: CDR1 MNHEY, CDR2 SVGEGT. CDR3 protein: CASSYGDTQYF. CDR3 bases: TGTGCCAGCAGTTATGGGGATACGCAGTATTTT.

The J gene is TRBJ1-2, the V gene TRBV4-2; 8 bases align to TRBD1. The V gene's germline CDR1 is LGHNA and CDR2 YNFKEQ. The trim removed 4 bases at V and 7 bases at J, leaving 11 bases unmatched. The CDR3 is 15 amino acids. The CDR3 DNA reads TGTGCCAGCAGCCCTCGGGGGCAGGGGGCCTTTGGCTACACCTTC. The encoded protein is CASSPRGQGAFGYTF.

The V and J genes are TRBV6-5 and TRBJ1-3, with 8 bases identical to TRBD1. V was pared by 7 bases and J by 4 bases, with 3 bases of the junction left unmatched. The CDR3 has 13 residues. Germline V lookup: CDR1 MNHEY, CDR2 SVGAGI. The CDR3 DNA reads as TGTGCCAGCAAGGACAGGGTGGGAAACACCATATATTTT. Translation: CASKDRVGNTIYF.

This chain links TRBV2 with TRBJ1-1; weak D call: TRBD1 (6 bases). V lost 11 bases and J lost 7, with 20 bases in between. The CDR3 is made up of 13 amino acids. The germline CDR1 and CDR2 sequences are SNHLY and FYNNEI. The chain's CDR3 is CAHETGLGGEAFF. CDR3 coding DNA: TGTGCCCATGAGACGGGGTTAGGGGGTGAAGCTTTCTTT.

The rearrangement links TRBV5-4 to TRBJ2-1; D call uncertain. The germline V and J ends were trimmed by 4 bases and 0 bases, with 17 bases remaining between them. The CDR3 covers 17 residues. Germline CDR1 SGHNT, CDR2 YYREEE (reference sequence). The CDR3 here is CASSVANDRSSYNEQFF. CDR3 nucleotides: TGTGCCAGCAGCGTGGCGAATGACCGGAGCTCCTACAATGAGCAGTTCTTC.

The rearrangement uses TRBV9 and TRBJ2-1; unclear D gene. This CDR3 has 13 residues. Looked up from germline, CDR1 is SGDLS and CDR2 is YYNGEE. Trimming took 10 bases from V and 5 from J, leaving 16 bases between them. CDR3 residues: CASESGDNNEQFF. DNA of the CDR3: TGTGCCTCCGAAAGTGGGGATAACAATGAGCAGTTCTTC.

As concerns this clone: This CDR3 is also generated by other DNA sequences in the sample. The chain carries TRBV13 and TRBJ1-1; D is unclear. The CDR3 totals 13 residues. Trimming took 3 bases from V and 1 from J, leaving 6 bases between them. Germline-derived CDR1 and CDR2 are PRHDT and FYEKMQ (reference sequence). CDR3 amino acids: CASSFRWNTEAFF. The CDR3 coding sequence is TGTGCCAGCAGCTTTAGGTGGAACACTGAAGCTTTCTTT.